The next 9 T cell receptor beta chains were all read from a single sample in a study of blood T cell repertoires in COVID-19. Method: immunoSEQ multiplex PCR; TCRdb's copy keeps in-frame clones and lacks some. This table holds approximately 290,000 clones, 70% to 85% found once. Material: peripheral blood. The receptors come from a human donor with COVID-19, enrolled during active disease. The donor label of this sample is uncertain.

The J gene is TRBJ2-7, the V gene TRBV6-5; 9 nucleotides line up with TRBD1. This CDR3 has 15 amino acids. V was pared by 6 bases and J by 1 base, with 7 bases of the junction left unmatched. Germline lookup yields CDR1 MNHEY and CDR2 SVGAGI. The CDR3 bases are TGTGCCAGCAGCCCAGACAGGGGGAAATCCTACGAGCAGTACTTC. The encoded protein is CASSPDRGKSYEQYF.

This sequence joins TRBV9 and TRBJ1-3, with 7 bases that match TRBD1. V lost 3 bases and J lost 0; bases outside the gene matches: 3. The length of the CDR3 is 15 residues. Germline CDR1 reads SGDLS; CDR2 reads YYNGEE. The CDR3 here is CASSEYRGSGNTIYF. CDR3 DNA sequence: TGTGCCAGCAGCGAGTACAGGGGCTCTGGAAACACCATATATTTT. Based on the CDR3 plus reference TRBV9 and TRBJ1-3, the full variable domain is DSGVTQTPKHLITATGQRVTLRCSPRSGDLSVYWYQQSLDQGLQFLIQYYNGEERAKGNILERFSAQQFPDLHSELNLSSLELGDSALYFCASSEYRGSGNTIYFGEGSWLTVV.

Notes on this clone: At one end the junction does not follow the germline gene, possibly because of a read error. V usage is TRBV28 and J usage is TRBJ1-1; TRBD1 is a possible D gene (5 bases). Per germline, CDR1 MDHEN and CDR2 SYDVKM. The CDR3 contains 12 residues. The chain's CDR3 is CASSSPPGGFSF. CDR3 sequence (DNA): TGTGCCAGCAGTTCCCCACCGGGGGGTTTTTCCTTT.

V and J are TRBV7-2 and TRBJ1-2; the match to TRBD1 covers 8 bases. J lost 8 bases, V lost 4 bases, and 12 bases had no gene match. Germline assignment: CDR1 SGHTA and CDR2 FQGNSA. CDR3 length: 15 residues. The CDR3 sequence: CASSSQGQVKGGYTF. The CDR3 coding sequence is TGTGCCAGCAGCTCCCAGGGACAGGTAAAAGGAGGCTACACCTTC.

The chain links TRBV15 to TRBJ2-7, with D perhaps matching TRBD2 (6 bases). From germline, CDR1 is LNHNV and CDR2 YYDKDF (reference sequence). This CDR3 is built from 15 residues. V was shortened by 0 bases and J by 2 bases, with 11 bases between the two germline ends. CDR3 DNA: TGTGCCACCAGCAGAGAACTTAGCGGCCCCTACGAGCAGTACTTC. The encoded protein is CATSRELSGPYEQYF.

The chain has TRBV19 and TRBJ1-6; D unresolved. The ends were cut back, 5 bases at V and 1 base at J, with 9 bases in the middle. Germline values: CDR1 LNHDA, CDR2 SQIVND (reference sequence). This CDR3 region has 15 residues. CDR3 loop: CASSSRHSYNSPLHF. The CDR3 coding sequence is TGTGCCAGTAGTTCTCGACATTCCTATAATTCACCCCTCCACTTT.

This clone was detected only once. The rearrangement uses TRBV19 and TRBJ2-7, with 9 bases that match TRBD1. The germline V gene encodes CDR1 LNHDA and CDR2 SQIVND (reference sequence). V was pared by 6 bases and J by 0 bases, with 3 bases of the junction left unmatched. CDR3 size: 14 residues. This CDR3 is CASRSQGASYEQYF. The CDR3 nucleotides are TGTGCCAGTAGGTCACAGGGGGCCTCCTACGAGCAGTACTTC.

This rearrangement joins TRBV4-2 to TRBJ2-7, with 8 positions matching TRBD2. The CDR3 length is 20 residues. After removal of 0 bases from V and 0 bases from J, the junction contained 16 bases not matched to a gene. CDR1 is LGHNA and CDR2 is YNFKEQ in the germline V gene. In DNA form, the CDR3 reads TGTGCCAGCAGCCAAGAGAGGCTAGGGCGCGGCGGGGGGAGCTCCTACGAGCAGTACTTC. Translated, it gives CASSQERLGRGGGSSYEQYF.

About this clone: The same CDR3 is also encoded by other DNA sequences in this sample. This chain uses TRBV11-3 with TRBJ1-1; 7 bases align to TRBD1. Germline CDR1 and CDR2: SGHNT and YENEEA. The CDR3 is 14 residues long. V was pared by 4 bases and J by 2 bases, with 4 bases of the junction left unmatched. The DNA of the CDR3 is TGTGCCAGCAGCTCTGGACAGGTTAACACTGAAGCTTTCTTT. As protein: CASSSGQVNTEAFF.